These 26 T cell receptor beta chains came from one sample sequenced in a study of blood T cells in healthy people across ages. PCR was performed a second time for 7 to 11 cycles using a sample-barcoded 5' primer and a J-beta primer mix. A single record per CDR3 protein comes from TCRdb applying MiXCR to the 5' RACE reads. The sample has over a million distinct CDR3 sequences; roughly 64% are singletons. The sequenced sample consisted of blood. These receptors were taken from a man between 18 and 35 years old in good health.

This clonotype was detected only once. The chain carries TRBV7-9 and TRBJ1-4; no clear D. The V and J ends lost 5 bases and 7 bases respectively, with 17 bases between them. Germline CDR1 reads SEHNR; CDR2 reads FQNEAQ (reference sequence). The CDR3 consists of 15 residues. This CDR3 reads CASSPMTGWAEKLFF. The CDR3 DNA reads TGTGCCAGCAGCCCCATGACGGGATGGGCTGAAAAACTGTTTTTT.

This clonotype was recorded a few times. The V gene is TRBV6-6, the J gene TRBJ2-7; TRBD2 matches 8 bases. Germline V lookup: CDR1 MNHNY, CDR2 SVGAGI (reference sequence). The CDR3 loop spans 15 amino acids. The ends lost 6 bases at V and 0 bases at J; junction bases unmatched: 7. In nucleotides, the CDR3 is TGTGCCAGCAGGGAGGCTAGCGGGCCCTCCTACGAGCAGTACTTC. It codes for CASREASGPSYEQYF.

The CDR3 loop is CANSGLRGTDTQYF. The CDR3 region has the DNA TGTGCAAACAGCGGCCTTCGGGGCACAGATACGCAGTATTTT. V usage is TRBV2 and J usage is TRBJ2-3; a possible D gene is TRBD2 (5 bases). Per the germline V gene, CDR1 is SNHLY and CDR2 is FYNNEI. CDR3 length: 14 residues.

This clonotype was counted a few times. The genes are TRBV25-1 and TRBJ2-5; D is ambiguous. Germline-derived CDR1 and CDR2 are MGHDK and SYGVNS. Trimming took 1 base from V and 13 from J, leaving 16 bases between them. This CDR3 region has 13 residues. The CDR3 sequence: CASSESIGSQRYF. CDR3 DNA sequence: TGTGCCAGCAGTGAATCAATAGGCTCTCAGAGGTACTTC. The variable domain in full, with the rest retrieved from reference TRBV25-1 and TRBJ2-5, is EADIYQTPRYLVIGTGKKITLECSQTMGHDKMYWYQQDPGMELHLIHYSYGVNSTEKGDLSSESTVSRIRTEHFPLTLESARPSHTSQYLCASSESIGSQRYFGPGTRLLVL.

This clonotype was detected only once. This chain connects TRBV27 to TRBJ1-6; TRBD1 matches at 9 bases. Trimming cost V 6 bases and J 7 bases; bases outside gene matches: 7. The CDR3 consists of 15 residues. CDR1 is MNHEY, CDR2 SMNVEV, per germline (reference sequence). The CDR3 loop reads CASRDGQGSNSPLHF. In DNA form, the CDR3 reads TGTGCCAGCAGGGACGGACAGGGGAGCAATTCACCCCTCCACTTT.

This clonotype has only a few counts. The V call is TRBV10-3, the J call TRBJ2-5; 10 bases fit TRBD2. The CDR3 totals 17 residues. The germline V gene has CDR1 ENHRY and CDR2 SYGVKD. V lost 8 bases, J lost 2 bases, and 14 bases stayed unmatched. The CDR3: CAIGGNPSGGKQETQYF. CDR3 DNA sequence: TGTGCCATCGGGGGGAACCCTAGCGGGGGCAAGCAAGAGACCCAGTACTTC.

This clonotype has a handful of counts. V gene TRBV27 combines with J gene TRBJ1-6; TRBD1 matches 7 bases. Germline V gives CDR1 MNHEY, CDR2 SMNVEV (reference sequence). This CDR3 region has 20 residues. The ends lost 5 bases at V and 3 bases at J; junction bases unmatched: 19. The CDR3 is CASSPRGSRTGALYNSPLHF. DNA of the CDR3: TGTGCCAGCAGTCCCAGAGGGTCGAGGACAGGCGCCCTCTATAATTCACCCCTCCACTTT.

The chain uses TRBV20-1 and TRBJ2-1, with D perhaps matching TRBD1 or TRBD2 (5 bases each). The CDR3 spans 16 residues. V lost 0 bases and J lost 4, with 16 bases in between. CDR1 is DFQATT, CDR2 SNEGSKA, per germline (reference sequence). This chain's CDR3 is CSARDPFEGSYNEQFF. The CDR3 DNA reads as TGCAGTGCTAGAGATCCCTTCGAGGGGTCTTACAATGAGCAGTTCTTC.

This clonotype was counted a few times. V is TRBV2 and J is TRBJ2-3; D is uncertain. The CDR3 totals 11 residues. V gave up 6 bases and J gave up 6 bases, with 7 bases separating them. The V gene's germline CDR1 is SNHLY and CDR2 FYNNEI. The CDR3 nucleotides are TGTGCCAGCAGCCCATGGGATACGCAGTATTTT. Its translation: CASSPWDTQYF.

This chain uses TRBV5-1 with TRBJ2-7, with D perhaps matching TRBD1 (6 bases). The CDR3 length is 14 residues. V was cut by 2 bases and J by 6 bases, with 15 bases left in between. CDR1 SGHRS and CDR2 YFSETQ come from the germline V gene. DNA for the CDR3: TGCGCCAGCAGCTTTCCCGGCAGGGGTTCCGAGCAGTACTTC. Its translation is CASSFPGRGSEQYF.

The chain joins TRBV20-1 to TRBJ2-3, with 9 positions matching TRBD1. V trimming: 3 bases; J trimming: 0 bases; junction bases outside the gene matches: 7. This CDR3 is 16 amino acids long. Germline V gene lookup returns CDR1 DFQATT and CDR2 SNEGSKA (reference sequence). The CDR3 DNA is TGCAGTGCTAGCTGGACAGGGGCCCACAGCACAGATACGCAGTATTTT. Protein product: CSASWTGAHSTDTQYF.

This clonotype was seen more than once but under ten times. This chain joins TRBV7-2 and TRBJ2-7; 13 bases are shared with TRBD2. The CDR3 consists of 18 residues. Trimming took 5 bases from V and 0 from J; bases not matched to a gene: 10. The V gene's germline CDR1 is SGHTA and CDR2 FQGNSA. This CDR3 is CASSPRTSGGLLSYEQYF. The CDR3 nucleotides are TGTGCCAGCAGCCCCCGGACTAGCGGGGGATTACTCTCCTACGAGCAGTACTTC. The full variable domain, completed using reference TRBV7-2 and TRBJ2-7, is GAGVSQSPSNKVTEKGKDVELRCDPISGHTALYWYRQSLGQGLEFLIYFQGNSAPDKSGLPSDRFSAERTGGSVSTLTIQRTQQEDSAVYLCASSPRTSGGLLSYEQYFGPGTRLTVT.

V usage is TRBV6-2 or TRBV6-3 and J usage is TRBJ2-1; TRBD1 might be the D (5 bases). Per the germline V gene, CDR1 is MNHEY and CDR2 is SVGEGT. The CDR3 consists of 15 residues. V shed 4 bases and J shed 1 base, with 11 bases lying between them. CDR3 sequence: CASSLGHPSYNEQFF. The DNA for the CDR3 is TGTGCCAGCAGTTTAGGACATCCTTCCTACAATGAGCAGTTCTTC.

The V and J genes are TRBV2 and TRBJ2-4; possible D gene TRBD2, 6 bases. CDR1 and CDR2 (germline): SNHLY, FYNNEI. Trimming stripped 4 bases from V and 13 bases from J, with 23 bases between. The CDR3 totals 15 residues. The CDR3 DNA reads TGTGCCAGCAGTGCCCCTGGGCCCCCGGGCGGGGAGCAGTACTTC. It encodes CASSAPGPPGGEQYF.

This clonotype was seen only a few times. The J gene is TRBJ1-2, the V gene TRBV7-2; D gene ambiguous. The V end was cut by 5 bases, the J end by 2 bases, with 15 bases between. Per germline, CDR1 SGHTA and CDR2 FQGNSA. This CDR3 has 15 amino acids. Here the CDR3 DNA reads TGTGCCAGCAGCCGGACTGGAGCGTGGAACTATGGCTACACCTTC. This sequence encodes CASSRTGAWNYGYTF.

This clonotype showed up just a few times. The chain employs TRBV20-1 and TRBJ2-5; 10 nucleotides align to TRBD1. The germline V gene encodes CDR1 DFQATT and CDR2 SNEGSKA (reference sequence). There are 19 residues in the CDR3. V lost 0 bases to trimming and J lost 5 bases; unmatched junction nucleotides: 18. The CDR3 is CSARDQAGQGSWGWETQYF. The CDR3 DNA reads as TGCAGTGCTAGAGATCAGGCGGGACAGGGGTCCTGGGGTTGGGAGACCCAGTACTTC.

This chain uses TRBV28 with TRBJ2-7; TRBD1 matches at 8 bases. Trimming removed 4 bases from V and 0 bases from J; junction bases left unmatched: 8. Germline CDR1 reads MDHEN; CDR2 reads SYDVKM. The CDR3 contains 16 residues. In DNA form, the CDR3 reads TGTGCCAGCAGTTCAGACGGACAGGGCAGCTCCTACGAGCAGTACTTC. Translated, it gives CASSSDGQGSSYEQYF. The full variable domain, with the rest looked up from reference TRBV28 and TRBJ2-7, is DVKVTQSSRYLVKRTGEKVFLECVQDMDHENMFWYRQDPGLGLRLIYFSYDVKMKEKGDIPEGYSVSREKKERFSLILESASTNQTSMYLCASSSDGQGSSYEQYFGPGTRLTVT.

The DNA for the CDR3 is TGCAGCGTTGCTTACCCGGGACACCACTACGAGCAGTACTTC. This codes for CSVAYPGHHYEQYF. V usage is TRBV29-1 and J usage is TRBJ2-7; possible D gene TRBD1, 6 bases. Germline loops: CDR1 SQVTM, CDR2 ANQGSEA. This CDR3 has 14 amino acids. The V gene lost 4 bases and the J gene lost 3 bases, with 16 bases spanning the gap.

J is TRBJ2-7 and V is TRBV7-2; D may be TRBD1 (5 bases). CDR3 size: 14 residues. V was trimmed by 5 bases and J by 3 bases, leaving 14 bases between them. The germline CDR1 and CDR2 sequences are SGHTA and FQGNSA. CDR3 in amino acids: CASSVNPGYYEQYF. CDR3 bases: TGTGCCAGCAGCGTAAACCCAGGGTACTACGAGCAGTACTTC. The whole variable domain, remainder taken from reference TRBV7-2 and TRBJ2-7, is GAGVSQSPSNKVTEKGKDVELRCDPISGHTALYWYRQSLGQGLEFLIYFQGNSAPDKSGLPSDRFSAERTGGSVSTLTIQRTQQEDSAVYLCASSVNPGYYEQYFGPGTRLTVT.

This chain's CDR3 is CASTQSNIQYF. The CDR3, as DNA: TGTGCCAGCACCCAATCGAACATTCAGTACTTC. This chain links TRBV6-2 or TRBV6-3 with TRBJ2-4; D unclear. The germline V gene encodes CDR1 MNHEY and CDR2 SVGEGT. The CDR3 runs to 11 residues. The V and J ends lost 7 bases and 7 bases respectively, with 8 bases between them.

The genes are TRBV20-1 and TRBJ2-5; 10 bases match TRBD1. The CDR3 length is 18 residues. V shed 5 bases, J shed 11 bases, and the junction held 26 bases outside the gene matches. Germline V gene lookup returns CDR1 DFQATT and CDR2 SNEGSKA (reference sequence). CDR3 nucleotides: TGCAGTGCTTCGACAGGGGGCATGGCGGGGGGAGGCTACAATGAGCAGTACTTC. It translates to CSASTGGMAGGGYNEQYF.

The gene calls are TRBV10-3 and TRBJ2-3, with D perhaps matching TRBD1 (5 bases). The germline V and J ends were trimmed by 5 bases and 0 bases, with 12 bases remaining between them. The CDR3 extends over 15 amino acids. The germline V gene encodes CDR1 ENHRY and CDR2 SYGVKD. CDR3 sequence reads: CAISKGQESTDTQYF. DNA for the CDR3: TGTGCCATCAGTAAGGGGCAGGAGAGCACAGATACGCAGTATTTT.

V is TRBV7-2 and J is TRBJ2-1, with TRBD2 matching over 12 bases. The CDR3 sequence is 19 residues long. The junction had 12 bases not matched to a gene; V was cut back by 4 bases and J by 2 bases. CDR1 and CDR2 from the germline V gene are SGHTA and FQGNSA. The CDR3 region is CASSSKLAGGLTTYNEQFF. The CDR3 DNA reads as TGTGCCAGCAGCTCCAAACTAGCGGGAGGCCTCACAACCTACAATGAGCAGTTCTTC.

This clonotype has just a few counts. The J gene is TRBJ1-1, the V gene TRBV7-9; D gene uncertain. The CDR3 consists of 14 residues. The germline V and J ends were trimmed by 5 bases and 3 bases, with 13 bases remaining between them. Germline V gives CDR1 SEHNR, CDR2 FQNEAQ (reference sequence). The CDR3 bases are TGTGCCAGCAGCCTTACACAGTCGGACACTGAAGCTTTCTTT. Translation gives CASSLTQSDTEAFF.

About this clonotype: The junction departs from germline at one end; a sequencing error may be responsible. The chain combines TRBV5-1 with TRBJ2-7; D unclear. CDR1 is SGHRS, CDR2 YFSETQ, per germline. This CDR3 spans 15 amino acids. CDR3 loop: CASGLVSRQPNEQYF. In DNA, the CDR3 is TGCGCCAGCGGCTTGGTATCCAGACAACCCAACGAGCAGTACTTC. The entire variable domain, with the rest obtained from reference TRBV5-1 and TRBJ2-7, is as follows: KAGVTQTPRYLIKTRGQQVTLSCSPISGHRSVSWYQQTPGQGLQFLFEYFSETQRNKGNFPGRFSGRQFSNSRSEMNVSTLELGDSALYLCASGLVSRQPNEQYFGPGTRLTVT.

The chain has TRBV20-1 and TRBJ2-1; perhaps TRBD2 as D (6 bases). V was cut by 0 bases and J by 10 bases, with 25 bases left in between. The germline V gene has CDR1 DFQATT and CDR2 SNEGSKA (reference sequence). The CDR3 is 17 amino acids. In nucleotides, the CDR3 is TGCAGTGCTAGAGATAGTAGGGAGCGGGCCCTCCGAGTCGAGCAGTTCTTC. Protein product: CSARDSRERALRVEQFF.